The rows below give T cell receptor beta chains drawn from one sample of a study of chemoradiotherapy in HPV16-positive cancers. Libraries were prepared by immunoSEQ multiplex PCR; TCRdb keeps only in-frame clonotypes and omits some of them. The sample lists tens of thousands of clones, 88% occurring once. Material: blood, obtained from a patient who underwent chemoradiotherapy. The source of these receptors is a human donor with HPV-associated anogenital cancer. CDR3s include the opening cysteine and the closing phenylalanine or tryptophan. Each record gives: V gene, D gene, clone size, J gene, CDR3 protein, CDR3 DNA. A D gene is named only where the DNA matches it firmly. Clone size is shown for a subset of rows, as once, few, many or a class of expanded clone.

TRBV7-2	.	.	TRBJ2-1	CASSLAAGLENNEQFF	TGTGCCAGCAGCTTAGCGGCAGGGTTGGAGAACAATGAGCAGTTCTTC
TRBV6-1	.	once	TRBJ2-7	CASSEGTGGSSYEQYF	TGTGCCAGCAGTGAAGGCACCGGGGGATCTTCCTACGAGCAGTACTTC
TRBV28	TRBD2	.	TRBJ2-4	CASTGRGGSLSLAKNIQYF	TGTGCCAGCACCGGCCGGGGCGGGAGTCTCTCCTTAGCCAAAAACATTCAGTACTTC
TRBV28	.	.	TRBJ1-2	CASSPTTGIMVLYTF	TGTGCCAGCAGCCCCACCACAGGGATAATGGTTCTATACACCTTC
TRBV7-9	TRBD1	.	TRBJ2-1	CASSQDRGSYNEQFF	TGTGCCAGCAGCCAGGACAGGGGGTCCTACAATGAGCAGTTCTTC
TRBV30	TRBD2	once	TRBJ2-2	CAWSGLAASNTGELFF	TGTGCCTGGAGTGGACTAGCGGCTTCGAACACCGGGGAGCTGTTTTTT
TRBV11-2	TRBD1	.	TRBJ2-5	CASSLRDRTRTQYF	TGTGCCAGCAGCCTCCGGGACAGGACCCGCACCCAGTACTTC
TRBV5-1	.	.	TRBJ2-3	CASSLEGDTQYF	TGCGCCAGCAGCTTGGAGGGAGATACGCAGTATTTT
TRBV11-2	.	.	TRBJ2-1	CASSTHEAGWANEQFF	TGTGCCAGCAGCACCCACGAGGCGGGATGGGCCAATGAGCAGTTCTTC
TRBV11-2	.	.	TRBJ1-2	CASSLDSVLYGYTF	TGTGCCAGCAGCTTAGATTCAGTGCTCTATGGCTACACCTTC
TRBV5-1	TRBD1	few	TRBJ2-7	CASSLGQGSDEQYF	TGCGCCAGCAGCTTGGGACAGGGGTCCGACGAGCAGTACTTC
TRBV4-2	TRBD1	.	TRBJ2-7	CASSQAVRGGFYEQYF	TGTGCCAGCAGCCAAGCTGTTAGAGGGGGCTTCTACGAGCAGTACTTC
TRBV4-1	.	.	TRBJ2-1	CACSPTWGYNEQFF	TGCGCCTGTTCCCCTACCTGGGGCTACAATGAGCAGTTCTTC
TRBV18	.	.	TRBJ1-2	CASSPEFRNYGYTF	TGTGCCAGCTCACCCGAATTCCGAAACTATGGCTACACCTTC
TRBV2	TRBD1	.	TRBJ1-5	CASSQGQGMSNQPQHF	TGTGCCAGCAGCCAGGGACAGGGGATGAGCAATCAGCCCCAGCATTTT
TRBV4-1	.	.	TRBJ1-1	CASSRMPGEAFF	TGCGCCAGCAGCCGTATGCCGGGTGAAGCTTTCTTT
TRBV28	.	medium-sized	TRBJ1-1	CASSIIVNTEAFF	TGTGCCAGCAGTATTATCGTGAACACTGAAGCTTTCTTT
TRBV14	.	.	TRBJ2-2	CASSQTRQTGELFF	TGTGCCAGCAGCCAAACTAGACAGACCGGGGAGCTGTTTTTT
TRBV2	.	.	TRBJ1-1	CASSTGLNTEAFF	TGTGCCAGCAGTACAGGGTTGAACACTGAAGCTTTCTTT
TRBV7-9	TRBD1	.	TRBJ2-5	CASSLALQGETQYF	TGTGCCAGCAGCTTAGCGCTACAGGGGGAGACCCAGTACTTC
TRBV19	TRBD1	.	TRBJ1-5	CASRDRGGQPQHF	TGTGCCAGTCGGGACAGGGGTGGACAGCCCCAGCATTTT
TRBV18	TRBD1	.	TRBJ1-1	CASSPSGGGTEAFF	TGTGCCAGCTCACCATCAGGGGGAGGTACTGAAGCTTTCTTT
TRBV2	.	.	TRBJ1-5	CASSETGNQPQHF	TGTGCCAGCAGCGAGACAGGCAATCAGCCCCAGCATTTT
TRBV9	TRBD2	few	TRBJ2-5	CASSVSGGGKETQYF	TGTGCCAGCAGCGTATCGGGGGGAGGGAAGGAGACCCAGTACTTC
TRBV19	.	.	TRBJ2-4	CACALLGIIPNIQYF	TGTGCCTGCGCTCTTCTTGGGATCATCCCCAACATTCAGTACTTC
TRBV2	.	.	TRBJ2-6	CASNREGPSSGANVLTF	TGTGCCAGCAACCGAGAAGGCCCGTCCTCTGGGGCCAACGTCCTGACTTTC